This T cell receptor (beta chain) was recovered during a study of CD8 T cells in Susac syndrome. General observations from the study: The number of individuals included in the study's TCR sequencing and HLA analysis was acknowledged as relatively small.

About this clonotype: Its cognate antigen is unknown.

An input of about 0.45 to 1 ug of RNA was subjected to reverse transcription using random hexamers. An immunoSEQ multiplex PCR generated amplified TCR beta CDR3 products spanning 54 Vbeta and 13 Jbeta. TCRdb processed the immunoSEQ multiplex PCR reads anew with MiXCR; each CDR3 protein has one entry. The sample shows about 130,000 distinct CDR3 sequences, about 95% of them seen only once. This CDR3 has 15 residues. The V gene lost 7 bases and the J gene lost 4 bases, with 19 bases spanning the gap. From germline, CDR1 is SNHLY and CDR2 FYNNEI. TCR beta sequencing covered blood CD8+ and CD4+ T cells. Bulk CD8+ and CD4+ cells came from magnetic negative isolation; CD8+ TEMRA by FACS.

The receptor was derived from a human donor in good health. This chain uses TRBV2 with TRBJ1-2; D gene ambiguous. Material for sequencing was CD4+ T cells from PBMCs. The CDR3 region is CASTVLALGVYGYTF. For the CDR3, the DNA is TGTGCCAGCACGGTCTTGGCTCTCGGGGTCTATGGCTACACCTTC.